Listed here is a single TCR beta chain. This clonotype was seen at least ten times. It lacks a known antigen. No much larger clone exists at a distance of one base, and base qualities are not known. To prepare the library, 5' RACE was applied. Data came from a NextSeq 500. To correct for sequencing error and PCR bias, the TCR library protocol tagged individual cDNA molecules with unique molecular identifiers. Both TCR alpha and beta chains were sequenced, and tight co-correlation was observed between alpha and beta sequence abundances in each sample. In the authors' own workflow: Decombinator V4 was used to annotate TCR sequences for V gene, J gene and CDR3. TCRs were defined as expanded if a significant change between any two time points was detected under a Poisson model with p below 0.0001. TCR abundances were normalised to the total number of TCRs sequenced in each sample and reported as counts per million. MAIT TCRs were defined by TRAV1-2 paired with TRAJ12, TRAJ20 or TRAJ33, and iNKT TCRs by TRAV10 paired with TRAJ18. VDJdb, accessed 1 November 2021, was searched for CMV, EBV and SARS-CoV-2 annotated TCRs, excluding TCRs annotated for multiple antigens. TCRdb reran the public reads through fastp at Q25 and MiXCR, keeping productive beta chains. CDR3 protein duplicates are merged, each entry listing the most common genes and DNA. TCRdb, not the original authors, processed these V and J calls. A total of fewer than 85,000 distinct CDR3 sequences appear in this sample, around 9.9% of them only once. Approximately 4.9% of the sample is in the top ten clones.

This sample stems from a study of early T cells in non-severe SARS-CoV-2 infection (dated by TCRdb to the early 2020s). With regard to the full study: TCR sequencing used bulk RNA from unsorted whole blood, so alpha and beta chains could not be paired.

Measured from the cysteine to the phenylalanine, the CDR3 is 13 residues long. The sequence is cut down to CDR3 DNA, 39 bases in frame from base 1. Cut back by 0 bases and 8 bases, the V and J ends lie 8 bases apart. Per the germline V gene (reference sequence), LGHDT is the CDR1 and YNNKEL is the CDR2. Findings and caveats that apply to the study as a whole: VDJdb matching was skewed toward anti-spike CD8 responses and likely underestimated virus-specific expansions, missing private and CD4 specificities.

Set within a cohort of healthcare workers in London, UK, this nested case-control study involved weekly PCR testing of nasopharyngeal swabs along with blood sampling. Healthcare workers were recruited during the week of the UK lockdown, between 23 and 31 March 2020, and followed weekly for up to roughly 15 weeks. This TCR came from an adult who was a healthcare worker with PCR-confirmed SARS-CoV-2 infection or an uninfected control (not recorded which). Recombination connected TRBV3-1 to TRBJ2-1, with the D gene not clear enough to name. What was sequenced was whole blood. Here the CDR3 is given as CASSQDDRHEQFF. The DNA sequence reads TGTGCCAGCAGCCAAGACGACCGTCATGAGCAGTTCTTC.